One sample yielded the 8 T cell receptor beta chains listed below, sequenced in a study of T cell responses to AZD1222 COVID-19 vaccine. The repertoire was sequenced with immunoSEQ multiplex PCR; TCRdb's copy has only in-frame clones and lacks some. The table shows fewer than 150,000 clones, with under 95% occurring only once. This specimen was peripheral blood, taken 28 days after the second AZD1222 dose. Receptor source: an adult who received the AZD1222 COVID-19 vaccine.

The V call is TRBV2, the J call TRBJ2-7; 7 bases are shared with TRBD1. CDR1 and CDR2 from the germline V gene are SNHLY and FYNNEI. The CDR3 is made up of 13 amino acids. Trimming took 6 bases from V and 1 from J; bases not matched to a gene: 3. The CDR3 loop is CASRPGQSYEQYF. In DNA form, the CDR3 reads TGTGCCAGCAGGCCGGGACAGTCCTACGAGCAGTACTTC.

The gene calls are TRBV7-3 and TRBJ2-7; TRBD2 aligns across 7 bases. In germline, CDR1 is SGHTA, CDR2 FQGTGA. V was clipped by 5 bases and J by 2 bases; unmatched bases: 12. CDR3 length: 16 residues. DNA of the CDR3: TGTGCCAGCAGCCCCGTCAGCGGGGCAAACACCTACGAGCAGTACTTC. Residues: CASSPVSGANTYEQYF.

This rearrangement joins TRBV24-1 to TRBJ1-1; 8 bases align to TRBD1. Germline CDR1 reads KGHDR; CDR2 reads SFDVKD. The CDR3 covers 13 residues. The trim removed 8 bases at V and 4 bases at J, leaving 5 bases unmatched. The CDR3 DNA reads TGTGCCACCATGCAGGGGGCGATCACTGAAGCTTTCTTT. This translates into CATMQGAITEAFF.

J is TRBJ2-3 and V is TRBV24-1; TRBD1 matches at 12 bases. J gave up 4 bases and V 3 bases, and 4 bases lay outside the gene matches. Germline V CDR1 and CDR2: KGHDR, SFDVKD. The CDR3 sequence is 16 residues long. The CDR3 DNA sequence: TGTGCCACCAGTGATGCGGGACAGGGGGCCTCAGATACGCAGTATTTT. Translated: CATSDAGQGASDTQYF.

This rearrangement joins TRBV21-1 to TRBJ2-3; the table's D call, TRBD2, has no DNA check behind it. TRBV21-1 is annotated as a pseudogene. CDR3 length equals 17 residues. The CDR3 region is CASSKAHERGCTDTQYF. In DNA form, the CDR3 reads TGTGCCAGCAGCAAAGCGCATGAGCGGGGTTGCACAGATACGCAGTATTTT.

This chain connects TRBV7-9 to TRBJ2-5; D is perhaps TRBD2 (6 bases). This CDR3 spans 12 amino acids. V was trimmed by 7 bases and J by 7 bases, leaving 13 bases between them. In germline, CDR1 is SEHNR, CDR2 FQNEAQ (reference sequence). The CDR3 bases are TGTGCCAGCACGGGGGACGCACGGACCCAGTACTTC. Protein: CASTGDARTQYF. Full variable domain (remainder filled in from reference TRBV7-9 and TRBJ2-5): DTGVSQNPRHKITKRGQNVTFRCDPISEHNRLYWYRQTLGQGPEFLTYFQNEAQLEKSRLLSDRFSAERPKGSFSTLEIQRTEQGDSAMYLCASTGDARTQYFGPGTRLLVL.

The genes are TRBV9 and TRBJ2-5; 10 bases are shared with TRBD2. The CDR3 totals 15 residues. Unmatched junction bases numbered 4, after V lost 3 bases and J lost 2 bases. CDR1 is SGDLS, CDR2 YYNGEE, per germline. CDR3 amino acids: CASSAPSGGQETQYF. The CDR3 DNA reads TGTGCCAGCAGCGCACCTAGCGGGGGACAAGAGACCCAGTACTTC.

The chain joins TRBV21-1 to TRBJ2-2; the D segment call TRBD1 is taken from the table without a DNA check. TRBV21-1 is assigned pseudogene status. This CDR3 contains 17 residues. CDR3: CASRWDREPPGTGELFF. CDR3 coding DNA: TGTGCCAGTAGATGGGACAGAGAGCCCCCGGGGACCGGGGAGCTGTTTTTT.